The source of this TCR beta chain is a study of T cells in Graves' hyperthyroidism and ophthalmopathy. Study results and limitations: The model forecast ophthalmopathy, anticipating it by a median approximately 6 months before onset.

The germline V gene has CDR1 MNHEY and CDR2 SVGEGT. V lost 6 bases to trimming and J lost 9 bases, with 9 bases between them. There are 11 residues in the CDR3. Worth noting for this clonotype: What it binds is not known.

The source material, RNA transcripts, was used to amplify TCR beta CDR3 regions. When the TCR CDR3 underwent first-round RT-PCR, the HTBI primer set was used. TCRdb independently ran MiXCR on the multiplex PCR reads; one entry per CDR3 protein. The sample contains under 400,000 distinct CDR3 sequences, approximately 13% of which appear only once. The rearrangement links TRBV6-2 or TRBV6-3 to TRBJ2-1; tentative D call: TRBD2 (6 bases). The sequencing sample was made of blood. This clonotype was obtained from a woman aged 60-75 years with Graves' hyperthyroidism. For the CDR3, the DNA is TGTGCCAGCAGGGGGGGAGTTGAGCAGTTCTTC. Protein sequence: CASRGGVEQFF.